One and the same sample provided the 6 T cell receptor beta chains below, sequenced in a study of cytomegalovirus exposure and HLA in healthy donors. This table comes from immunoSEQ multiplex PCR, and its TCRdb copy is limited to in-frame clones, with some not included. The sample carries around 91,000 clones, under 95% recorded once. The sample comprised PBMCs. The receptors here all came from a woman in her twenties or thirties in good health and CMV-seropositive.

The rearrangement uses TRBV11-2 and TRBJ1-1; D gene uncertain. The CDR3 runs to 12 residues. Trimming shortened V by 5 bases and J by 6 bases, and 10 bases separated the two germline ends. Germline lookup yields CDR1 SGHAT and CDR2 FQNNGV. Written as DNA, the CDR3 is TGTGCCAGCAGCCCTAATTTGGCTGAAGCTTTCTTT. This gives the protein CASSPNLAEAFF.

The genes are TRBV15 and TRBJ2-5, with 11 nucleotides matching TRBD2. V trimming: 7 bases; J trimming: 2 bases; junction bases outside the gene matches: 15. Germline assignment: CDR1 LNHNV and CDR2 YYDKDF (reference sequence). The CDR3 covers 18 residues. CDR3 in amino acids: CATKQRGGLAGEQETQYF. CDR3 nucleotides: TGTGCCACCAAACAGAGGGGAGGACTAGCGGGTGAACAAGAGACCCAGTACTTC.

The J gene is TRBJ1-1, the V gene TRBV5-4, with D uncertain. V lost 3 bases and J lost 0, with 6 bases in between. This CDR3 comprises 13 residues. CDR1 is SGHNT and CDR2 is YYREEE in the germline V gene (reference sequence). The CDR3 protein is CASSSTLNTEAFF. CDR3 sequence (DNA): TGTGCCAGCAGCTCAACACTGAACACTGAAGCTTTCTTT. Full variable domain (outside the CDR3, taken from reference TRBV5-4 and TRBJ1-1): ETGVTQSPTHLIKTRGQQVTLRCSSQSGHNTVSWYQQALGQGPQFIFQYYREEENGRGNFPPRFSGLQFPNYSSELNVNALELDDSALYLCASSSTLNTEAFFGQGTRLTVV.

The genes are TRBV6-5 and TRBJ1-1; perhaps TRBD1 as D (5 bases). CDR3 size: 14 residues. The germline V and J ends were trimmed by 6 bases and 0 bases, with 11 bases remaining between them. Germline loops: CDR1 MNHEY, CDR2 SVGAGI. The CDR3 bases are TGTGCCAGCAGACAGGACCTCATGAACACTGAAGCTTTCTTT. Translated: CASRQDLMNTEAFF.

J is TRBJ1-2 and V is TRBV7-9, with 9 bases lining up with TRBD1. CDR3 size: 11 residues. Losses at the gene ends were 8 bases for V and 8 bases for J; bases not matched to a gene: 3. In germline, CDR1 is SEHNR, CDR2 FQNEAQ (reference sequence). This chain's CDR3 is CASGTGGGYTF. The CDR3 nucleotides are TGTGCCAGCGGAACAGGGGGCGGCTACACCTTC. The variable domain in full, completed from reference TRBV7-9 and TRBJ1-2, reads DTGVSQNPRHKITKRGQNVTFRCDPISEHNRLYWYRQTLGQGPEFLTYFQNEAQLEKSRLLSDRFSAERPKGSFSTLEIQRTEQGDSAMYLCASGTGGGYTFGSGTRLTVV.

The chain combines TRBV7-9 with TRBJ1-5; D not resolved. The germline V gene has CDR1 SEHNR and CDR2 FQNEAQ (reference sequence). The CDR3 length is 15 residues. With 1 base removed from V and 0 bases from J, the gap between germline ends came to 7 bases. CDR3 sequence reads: CASSLGSYSNQPQHF. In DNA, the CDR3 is TGTGCCAGCAGCTTAGGTTCGTATAGCAATCAGCCCCAGCATTTT.